Listed here are 29 T cell receptor beta chains from one sample, sequenced in a study of CD8 T cells in ankylosing spondylitis. TCRdb re-called the 5' RACE reads with MiXCR, one entry per CDR3 protein. The sample holds hundreds of thousands of distinct CDR3 sequences, 20% to 25% seen once. The sample was blood, either unsorted or a sorted T cell fraction (not recorded which). These receptors were collected from a male donor with ankylosing spondylitis or in good health (not recorded which).

This clonotype was recorded a few times. This chain joins TRBV4-1 and TRBJ2-1; 11 bases are shared with TRBD1. This CDR3 spans 15 amino acids. CDR1 is MGHRA and CDR2 is YSYEKL in the germline V gene. Trimming removed 4 bases from V and 6 bases from J; junction bases left unmatched: 5. The CDR3 protein is CASSPGDRGGNEQFF. In nucleotides, the CDR3 is TGCGCCAGCAGCCCCGGGGACAGGGGGGGCAATGAGCAGTTCTTC.

A few counts support this clonotype. The chain has TRBV29-1 and TRBJ2-1; 8 bases match TRBD2. Germline V gives CDR1 SQVTM, CDR2 ANQGSEA. V was clipped by 4 bases and J by 8 bases; unmatched bases: 13. The CDR3 is 15 amino acids. CDR3 region: CSVGVGGALFDEQFF. CDR3 DNA sequence: TGCAGCGTTGGCGTCGGGGGGGCCTTATTCGATGAGCAGTTCTTC.

The CDR3: CASSLSGLHAEQYF. As DNA, the CDR3 is TGTGCCAGCAGTTTATCGGGACTCCACGCTGAGCAGTACTTC. This chain joins TRBV27 and TRBJ2-7; maybe TRBD2 (6 bases). Trimming shortened V by 0 bases and J by 7 bases, and 13 bases separated the two germline ends. Germline-derived CDR1 and CDR2 are MNHEY and SMNVEV (reference sequence). The CDR3 contains 14 residues.

The CDR3 reads CASSVGAGVSYEQYF. DNA of the CDR3: TGTGCCAGCAGCGTGGGGGCGGGGGTATCCTACGAGCAGTACTTC. The chain joins TRBV7-6 to TRBJ2-7; a weak D match, TRBD2 (7 bases). This CDR3 has 15 residues. V was cut by 5 bases and J by 1 base, with 15 bases left in between. The V gene's germline CDR1 is SGHVS and CDR2 FNYEAQ.

This clonotype was counted ten times or more. V is TRBV20-1 and J is TRBJ2-1; the D is unclear. There are 11 residues in the CDR3. Per germline, CDR1 DFQATT and CDR2 SNEGSKA (reference sequence). V was cut by 2 bases and J by 3 bases, with 2 bases left in between. CDR3 in DNA: TGCAGTGCTAGATACTACAATGAGCAGTTCTTC. The encoded protein is CSARYYNEQFF.

This clonotype was detected a few times. V usage is TRBV5-1 and J usage is TRBJ1-6, with 9 bases matching TRBD1. The CDR3 loop spans 15 amino acids. The germline V gene encodes CDR1 SGHRS and CDR2 YFSETQ. With 0 bases clipped from V and 7 bases from J, the junction kept 2 bases outside the gene matches. CDR3 sequence reads: CASSLEGQGNSPLHF. The CDR3 bases are TGCGCCAGCAGCTTGGAGGGACAGGGAAATTCACCCCTCCACTTT.

This clonotype came up many times. V and J are TRBV29-1 and TRBJ2-7; D is possibly TRBD1 (6 bases). Trimming took off 2 bases at V and 0 bases at J, with 11 bases between the two ends. This CDR3 contains 14 residues. CDR1 SQVTM and CDR2 ANQGSEA come from the germline V gene. CDR3 nucleotides: TGCAGCGTTGAAACTAAACAGGGCTCCTACGAGCAGTACTTC. Its protein is CSVETKQGSYEQYF.

This chain uses TRBV28 with TRBJ2-3; D perhaps matches TRBD1 (6 bases). Trimming stripped 3 bases from V and 4 bases from J, with 11 bases between. The CDR3 spans 14 residues. Germline V CDR1 and CDR2: MDHEN, SYDVKM. The CDR3 here is CASSLGQGPDTQYF. CDR3 DNA sequence: TGTGCCAGCAGTTTGGGGCAGGGGCCAGATACGCAGTATTTT.

The genes are TRBV7-9 and TRBJ2-1, with a possible D match to TRBD2 (6 bases). Trimming took off 5 bases at V and 7 bases at J, with 15 bases between the two ends. This CDR3 comprises 14 residues. The V gene's germline CDR1 is SEHNR and CDR2 FQNEAQ (reference sequence). Here the CDR3 DNA reads TGTGCCAGCAGCCCCCGTTCCGCGGGGAATGAGCAGTTCTTC. This codes for CASSPRSAGNEQFF. Combining the CDR3 with reference TRBV7-9 and TRBJ2-1 gives the whole variable domain DTGVSQNPRHKITKRGQNVTFRCDPISEHNRLYWYRQTLGQGPEFLTYFQNEAQLEKSRLLSDRFSAERPKGSFSTLEIQRTEQGDSAMYLCASSPRSAGNEQFFGPGTRLTVL.

This clonotype was counted between two and nine times. The rearrangement uses TRBV30 and TRBJ2-7; a weak D match, TRBD1 (5 bases). The CDR3 has 13 amino acids. From germline, CDR1 is GTSNPN and CDR2 SVGIG (reference sequence). V was trimmed by 0 bases and J by 6 bases, leaving 12 bases between them. The CDR3 DNA is TGTGCCTGGAGTGTGGGCAGGGTGGGCGAGCAGTACTTC. Protein sequence: CAWSVGRVGEQYF.

V usage is TRBV11-2 and J usage is TRBJ2-5, with 8 bases lining up with TRBD2. The length of the CDR3 is 16 residues. The germline V gene encodes CDR1 SGHAT and CDR2 FQNNGV. Losses at the gene ends were 0 bases for V and 1 base for J; bases not matched to a gene: 4. For the CDR3, the DNA is TGTGCCAGCAGCTTAGAGGTAGCGGGGACCCAAGAGACCCAGTACTTC. Residues: CASSLEVAGTQETQYF.

The chain carries TRBV20-1 and TRBJ1-4; 8 positions match TRBD1. J gave up 8 bases and V 2 bases, and 10 bases lay outside the gene matches. Per germline, CDR1 DFQATT and CDR2 SNEGSKA (reference sequence). The CDR3 contains 15 residues. DNA of the CDR3: TGCAGTGCTAGACGTCCCCCAGGGGGCAGGGAAAAACTGTTTTTT. It codes for CSARRPPGGREKLFF.

The chain is built from TRBV12-3 or TRBV12-4 and TRBJ2-1; TRBD2 aligns across 12 bases. This CDR3 spans 14 amino acids. J lost 5 bases, V lost 11 bases, and 7 bases had no gene match. CDR3 nucleotide sequence: TGTGCCCAGGGTCTAGCGGGGGGGAACAATGAGCAGTTCTTC. Protein product: CAQGLAGGNNEQFF.

V gene TRBV7-6 combines with J gene TRBJ2-7, with D unresolved. Germline V gene sequence: CDR1 SGHVS, CDR2 FNYEAQ. The CDR3 length is 12 residues. V shed 5 bases and J shed 3 bases, with 8 bases lying between them. This chain's CDR3 is CASSTDNYEQYF. In DNA, the CDR3 is TGTGCCAGCAGCACCGATAACTACGAGCAGTACTTC. The variable domain in full, completed from reference TRBV7-6 and TRBJ2-7, reads GAGVSQSPRYKVTKRGQDVALRCDPISGHVSLYWYRQALGQGPEFLTYFNYEAQQDKSGLPNDRFSAERPEGSISTLTIQRTEQRDSAMYRCASSTDNYEQYFGPGTRLTVT.

The chain combines TRBV10-3 with TRBJ2-5; D possibly matches TRBD1 or TRBD2 (7 bases each). This CDR3 is 14 amino acids long. The germline gives CDR1 ENHRY, CDR2 SYGVKD. Trimming took off 11 bases at V and 5 bases at J, with 21 bases between the two ends. For the CDR3, the DNA is TGTGCCTCCGGGGAGGGACAGACGAGTGAGACCCAGTACTTC. This sequence encodes CASGEGQTSETQYF.

This chain's CDR3 is CASSVVWDGRTDTQYF. Here the CDR3 DNA reads TGTGCCAGCAGTGTCGTCTGGGACGGCCGCACAGATACGCAGTATTTT. J is TRBJ2-3 and V is TRBV6-1, with D perhaps being TRBD1 or TRBD2 (5 bases each). The germline CDR1 and CDR2 sequences are MNHNS and SASEGT. The CDR3 length is 16 residues. V lost 4 bases, J lost 1 base, and 15 bases lay in between.

This clonotype has a count of ten or more. The chain carries TRBV12-3 or TRBV12-4 and TRBJ2-3; no clear D gene. The CDR3 length is 14 residues. With 1 base removed from V and 4 bases from J, the gap between germline ends came to 9 bases. CDR3 loop: CASSLGVLADTQYF. In DNA form, the CDR3 reads TGTGCCAGCAGTTTAGGGGTCTTGGCAGATACGCAGTATTTT.

The V gene is TRBV7-2, the J gene TRBJ2-7; the D gene is possibly TRBD2 (5 bases). Germline CDR1 is SGHTA and CDR2 is FQGNSA. The CDR3 totals 16 residues. V dropped 1 base and J dropped 4 bases, with 17 bases sitting between them. The CDR3, as DNA: TGTGCCAGCAGCTTAGGCCCTAGAGGGTCCGAATACGAGCAGTACTTC. This sequence encodes CASSLGPRGSEYEQYF.

The V gene is TRBV6-1, the J gene TRBJ2-7; D might be TRBD1 (5 bases). Trimming pared 6 bases from V and 9 bases from J, leaving 9 bases between. Germline V gene data show CDR1 as MNHNS and CDR2 as SASEGT. This CDR3 spans 10 amino acids. The CDR3 nucleotides are TGTGCCAGCAGGGACACCGGGCAGTACTTC. Residues: CASRDTGQYF.

This clonotype was seen more than once but under ten times. The chain has TRBV4-2 and TRBJ1-2, with unresolved D. This CDR3 has 14 residues. V lost 3 bases and J lost 5, with 13 bases in between. Germline V CDR1 and CDR2: LGHNA, YNFKEQ. CDR3 DNA: TGTGCCAGCAGCCAGGCAACTCAGCGGTATGGCTACACCTTC. Its translation is CASSQATQRYGYTF.

This clonotype was observed a few times. The chain has TRBV5-1 and TRBJ2-7, with 7 nucleotides matching TRBD1. V was clipped by 6 bases and J by 5 bases; unmatched bases: 8. Germline V gene lookup returns CDR1 SGHRS and CDR2 YFSETQ. This CDR3 is built from 13 residues. The CDR3 bases are TGCGCCAGCACAGGACAGGCGTCCCACGAGCAGTACTTC. It yields the protein CASTGQASHEQYF.

This rearrangement joins TRBV15 to TRBJ2-1; D is unclear. The CDR3 length is 14 residues. From germline, CDR1 is LNHNV and CDR2 YYDKDF (reference sequence). Trimming took 3 bases from V and 1 from J, leaving 7 bases between them. CDR3 nucleotide sequence: TGTGCCACCAGCAGTGGCGGTTCCTACAATGAGCAGTTCTTC. It codes for CATSSGGSYNEQFF.

The chain joins TRBV12-3 or TRBV12-4 to TRBJ1-1, with D unclear. CDR3 length equals 14 residues. The V end lost 2 bases, the J end lost 1 base, and 8 bases lay between the germline ends. This chain's CDR3 is CASSLYSGNTEAFF. As DNA, the CDR3 is TGTGCCAGCAGTTTATATTCTGGGAACACTGAAGCTTTCTTT.

The J gene is TRBJ2-4, the V gene TRBV6-2 or TRBV6-3; TRBD1 matches at 7 bases. Germline CDR1 reads MNHEY; CDR2 reads SVGEGT. J was trimmed by 4 bases and V by 10 bases; bases with no gene match: 4. The CDR3 contains 12 residues. CDR3 loop: CATRDRKNIQYF. For the CDR3, the DNA is TGTGCCACCCGGGACAGAAAAAACATTCAGTACTTC.

This clonotype was detected a few times. The CDR3 bases are TGTGCCAGCAGCTTCGGTCCGCAGGCAAACACTGAAGCTTTCTTT. Amino acid sequence: CASSFGPQANTEAFF. The chain joins TRBV5-6 to TRBJ1-1, with no clear D. V lost 2 bases and J 2 bases, leaving 13 bases between the germline ends. The CDR3 covers 15 residues. Germline CDR1 reads SGHDT; CDR2 reads YYEEEE.

This clonotype was seen only a few times. The chain's CDR3 is CATRYGLGYNEQFF. In DNA form, the CDR3 reads TGTGCCACCAGGTATGGGTTAGGGTACAATGAGCAGTTCTTC. The chain has TRBV15 and TRBJ2-1; D is unresolved. This CDR3 is built from 14 residues. V was shortened by 6 bases and J by 4 bases, with 13 bases between the two germline ends. Germline lookup yields CDR1 LNHNV and CDR2 YYDKDF (reference sequence).

The chain is built from TRBV12-3 or TRBV12-4 and TRBJ2-2; perhaps D is TRBD1 or TRBD2 (6 bases each). The CDR3 sequence is 16 residues long. Trimming cost V 7 bases and J 5 bases, with 20 bases left between them. The CDR3: CASTSRGPRGTGELFF. CDR3 DNA: TGTGCCAGCACTTCCCGGGGGCCCCGAGGAACCGGGGAGCTGTTTTTT.

This clonotype has only a few counts. The V and J genes are TRBV20-1 and TRBJ2-5; D uncertain. The germline CDR1 and CDR2 sequences are DFQATT and SNEGSKA (reference sequence). The CDR3 covers 14 residues. V lost 3 bases and J lost 4, with 15 bases in between. CDR3 protein: CSASLDLFGETQYF. The CDR3 DNA reads TGCAGTGCTAGTCTCGATTTGTTTGGAGAGACCCAGTACTTC.

This clonotype was detected a few times. This chain connects TRBV7-8 to TRBJ2-3; D might be TRBD1 or TRBD2, each matching 5 bases. This CDR3 comprises 14 residues. Germline V CDR1 and CDR2: SGHVS, FQNEAQ. Trimming pared 5 bases from V and 10 bases from J, leaving 19 bases between. CDR3 nucleotides: TGTGCCAGCAGCCCCTGGACTGGGGACCAGGCGCAGTATTTT. This sequence encodes CASSPWTGDQAQYF.